The T cell receptor beta chain under discussion was sequenced for a study of T cell responses to AZD1222 COVID-19 vaccine (dated by TCRdb to about 2021). Turning to the overall study: A total of more than 230 trial participants underwent TCR sequencing, of whom some 200 had received two doses of AZD1222 and some 25 had received two doses of the MenACWY control vaccine. Trial participants were enrolled into age subgroups of 18-55, 56-69 and 70-plus years, which contained about 150, 27 and 61 TCR-sequenced participants, respectively. The paper's findings and limits, for the study overall: Epitopes outside the regions mutated in the B.1.351 and B.1.1.7 variants were reportedly recognized by nearly half of the unique spike-specific TCRs. CD4 TCRs associated with the vaccine covered the entire spike protein, and the dominant responses were in regions 160-218 and 743-854. The 56-69-year group was small, and its depth increase did not reach significance, likely because of low power. Participants were mostly white British, with more females than males. The authors suggested clonal diversity may have been underestimated. No day 14 peak-response samples were available, so repertoires were characterized only after the peak T cell response. A significant rise in spike-specific TCR breadth and depth was observed after two AZD1222 doses relative to day 0 and relative to MenACWY recipients. Only five or six AZD1222 recipients were SARS-CoV-2 seropositive at baseline, limiting conclusions about previously exposed vaccinees.

As to this clone: Its binding antigen is unknown. No much larger clone exists at a distance of one base, and base qualities are not known.

CDR1 and CDR2 are read off the germline V gene as SNHLY and FYNNEI. Trimmed from V: 5 bases; trimmed from J: 5 bases; junction bases lacking a gene match: 10. Its CDR3 holds 16 amino acids, cysteine through phenylalanine. The only DNA kept is the CDR3, 48 bases in frame from the first base. The time point label on this specimen signifies: baseline before first vaccination. The treatment or condition label here, explained by the study, means: meningococcal conjugate vaccine given as trial control. Vaccinee samples came from UK trials COV001 and COV002, including a single-blind randomized controlled phase 2/3 trial of AZD1222 (ChAdOx1 nCoV-19) in healthy adults. For TCRbeta chain sequencing, PBMC samples from trial participants were taken at day 0 and at day 28 after the second dose. The CDR3 regions of human TCRbeta chains were subjected to immunosequencing. As for the authors' bioinformatics: Repertoire TCRs were checked for matches against a reference library of SARS-CoV-2-specific TCRs that had been generated using the MIRA antigen-specificity platform. Breadth was defined as the fraction of unique TCRs that were SARS-CoV-2-associated, and depth was defined as the fraction of total T cells that were SARS-CoV-2-associated. Using the MIRA data, each spike-specific TCR was assigned both to the spike region to which the TCR was reactive and to a CD4 or CD8 class. Log10-transformed breadth and depth values were compared by one-way ANOVA with Sidak's multiple comparisons tests. Drawn from immuneACCESS, this table holds only the in-frame rearrangements with V and J called that TCRdb kept. Clones are partly lost; checked studies trace under half to an unresolved V gene and leave the rest unexplained. D and trimming come from the DNA, and the V and J calls and clone size come from that table. A total of about 120,000 clones appear in this sample, around 88% of them only once. The ten largest account for roughly 10% of the sample.

The sample here was peripheral blood, taken on day 0 of MenACWY control vaccination. The origin of this receptor is an adult in good health. The chain couples TRBV2 to TRBJ2-1; TRBD2 aligns with 9 central bases. CDR3 region: CASSFIAGARHNEQFF. The nucleotide sequence is TGTGCCAGCAGTTTTATAGCGGGAGCACGCCACAATGAGCAGTTCTTC.